A single sample gave rise to the 13 T cell receptor beta chains below, sequenced in a study of CD8+CD57+ T cells in acquired aplastic anemia (dated by TCRdb to the late 2010s). The run used an Illumina HiSeq 2000. Genomic DNA was used as template for profiling of TCR beta VDJ combinations and CDR3 sequences. Starting from the raw public reads, TCRdb applied fastp trimming at Q25, assembled clones with MiXCR and retained in-frame beta chains. Duplicate CDR3 protein sequences are folded into a single record with the most common DNA and genes. This sample has some 180,000 distinct CDR3 sequences in its table, and 35% to 50% of those were observed once. The top ten clonotypes cover approximately 2.9% of the sample. Sequencing was performed on sorted CD4+, CD8+, or CD8+CD57+ T cells (not recorded which) from PBMCs. The receptor set was obtained from a human donor in good health.

This clonotype was recorded many times. This chain connects TRBV7-2 to TRBJ2-7, with 7 nucleotides matching TRBD2. This CDR3 region has 14 residues. J lost 6 bases, V lost 1 base, and 6 bases had no gene match. Germline V CDR1 and CDR2: SGHTA, FQGNSA. The CDR3 region is CASSLDSSGGEQYF. CDR3 nucleotide sequence: TGTGCCAGCAGCTTAGATAGCTCGGGAGGCGAGCAGTACTTC.

This clonotype has a count of ten or more. The V gene is TRBV10-3, the J gene TRBJ2-7, with a tentative D call TRBD1 (5 bases). V was trimmed by 8 bases and J by 3 bases, leaving 11 bases between them. Germline V lookup: CDR1 ENHRY, CDR2 SYGVKD. This CDR3 has 12 residues. CDR3 protein: CAIGFRDYEQYF. The CDR3 coding sequence is TGTGCCATCGGGTTCAGGGACTACGAGCAGTACTTC.

This clonotype was recorded a few times. The V gene is TRBV6-5, the J gene TRBJ1-5; D is perhaps TRBD1 (5 bases). This CDR3 is built from 14 residues. Trimming took 0 bases from V and 7 from J, leaving 10 bases between them. Germline V CDR1 and CDR2: MNHEY, SVGAGI. CDR3 region: CASSYSAGNQPQHF. CDR3 DNA sequence: TGTGCCAGCAGTTACTCGGCAGGGAACCAGCCCCAGCATTTT.

The sample holds a few counts of this clonotype. The chain combines TRBV18 with TRBJ1-1, with D possibly matching TRBD1 (5 bases). The CDR3 is made up of 15 amino acids. The germline gives CDR1 KGHSH, CDR2 LQKENI. Trimming pared 0 bases from V and 2 bases from J, leaving 10 bases between. The chain's CDR3 is CASSPPGHQNTEAFF. In DNA form, the CDR3 reads TGTGCCAGCTCACCACCGGGGCACCAAAACACTGAAGCTTTCTTT. The full variable domain, completed using reference TRBV18 and TRBJ1-1, is NAGVMQNPRHLVRRRGQEARLRCSPMKGHSHVYWYRQLPEEGLKFMVYLQKENIIDESGMPKERFSAEFPKEGPSILRIQQVVRGDSAAYFCASSPPGHQNTEAFFGQGTRLTVV.

This clonotype was seen many times. The rearrangement joins TRBV7-9 to TRBJ2-1, with 9 positions matching TRBD2. CDR1 SEHNR and CDR2 FQNEAQ come from the germline V gene (reference sequence). The CDR3 loop spans 15 amino acids. The V and J ends lost 3 bases and 8 bases, in that order; junction bases with no gene match: 8. The DNA for the CDR3 is TGTGCCAGCAGCTTTAGAGCGGGAGGTCCCGATGAGCAGTTCTTC. Protein sequence: CASSFRAGGPDEQFF.

This clonotype was counted many times. The chain combines TRBV7-8 with TRBJ2-5; 7 nucleotides match TRBD2. The J segment lost 2 bases and the V segment lost 1 base, leaving 7 bases of the junction unmatched. The CDR3 is 16 amino acids. Per the germline V gene, CDR1 is SGHVS and CDR2 is FQNEAQ. The CDR3 region has the DNA TGTGCCAGCAGCTTAGTGACTAGCTTAATACAAGAGACCCAGTACTTC. This translates into CASSLVTSLIQETQYF.

This sequence joins TRBV19 and TRBJ1-2; TRBD1 matches 9 bases. The CDR3 is 12 residues long. The trim removed 9 bases at V and 8 bases at J, leaving 7 bases unmatched. The germline V gene encodes CDR1 LNHDA and CDR2 SQIVND (reference sequence). This CDR3 reads CASQGQGRGYTF. Here the CDR3 DNA reads TGTGCCAGCCAGGGACAGGGTAGAGGCTACACCTTC.

This clonotype occurred many times. The V call is TRBV6-1, the J call TRBJ1-6; no clear D. The germline V gene has CDR1 MNHNS and CDR2 SASEGT. This CDR3 spans 13 amino acids. V dropped 1 base and J dropped 10 bases, with 8 bases sitting between them. CDR3 amino acids: CASSEGLSSPLHF. CDR3 coding DNA: TGTGCCAGCAGTGAAGGATTAAGCTCACCCCTCCACTTT.

The count of this clonotype is one. The genes are TRBV11-1 and TRBJ2-1, with TRBD1 matching 10 bases. CDR1 is SGHAT and CDR2 is FQDESV in the germline V gene (reference sequence). V shed 7 bases, J shed 5 bases, and the junction held 11 bases outside the gene matches. The CDR3 spans 16 residues. DNA of the CDR3: TGTGCCAGCACCGAATCCGGGACAGGGGACGACAATGAGCAGTTCTTC. Translating it yields CASTESGTGDDNEQFF. Using reference TRBV11-1 and TRBJ2-1 for the parts outside the CDR3, the full variable domain is EAEVAQSPRYKITEKSQAVAFWCDPISGHATLYWYRQILGQGPELLVQFQDESVVDDSQLPKDRFSAERLKGVDSTLKIQPAELGDSAMYLCASTESGTGDDNEQFFGPGTRLTVL.

The V and J genes are TRBV19 and TRBJ1-5; 10 positions agree with TRBD1. Germline-derived CDR1 and CDR2 are LNHDA and SQIVND (reference sequence). J lost 4 bases, V lost 3 bases, and 0 bases had no gene match. This CDR3 contains 14 residues. The CDR3 spells CASSMGQGNQPQHF. CDR3 in DNA: TGTGCCAGTAGTATGGGACAGGGGAATCAGCCCCAGCATTTT.

This clonotype was found many times. The chain has TRBV19 and TRBJ1-1; 7 nucleotides line up with TRBD1. CDR1 is LNHDA and CDR2 is SQIVND in the germline V gene (reference sequence). The CDR3 is 13 amino acids. The V gene end was trimmed by 7 bases and the J gene end by 3 bases; junction bases not matched to a gene: 5. The CDR3 loop reads CASTRQGYTEAFF. Written as DNA, the CDR3 is TGTGCCAGTACCCGACAGGGATACACTGAAGCTTTCTTT.

This clonotype was seen only a few times. The chain has TRBV3-1 and TRBJ1-4; D may be TRBD1 (6 bases). Germline CDR1 is LGHDT and CDR2 is YNNKEL (reference sequence). There are 15 residues in the CDR3. V shed 0 bases and J shed 10 bases, with 15 bases lying between them. CDR3: CASSQEWQGRGKLFF. The CDR3 DNA sequence: TGTGCCAGCAGCCAAGAATGGCAGGGGCGCGGAAAACTGTTTTTT.

The genes are TRBV7-2 and TRBJ2-5, with D unclear. This CDR3 has 14 amino acids. Germline V gene data show CDR1 as SGHTA and CDR2 as FQGNSA. V was pared by 1 base and J by 0 bases, with 6 bases between. The CDR3 nucleotides read TGTGCCAGCAGCTTAGACCCAGACCAAGAGACCCAGTACTTC. Translated, it gives CASSLDPDQETQYF.